Below are 20 T cell receptor beta chains sequenced from a single sample in a study of blood T cell repertoires in COVID-19. Libraries were prepared by immunoSEQ multiplex PCR; TCRdb keeps only in-frame clonotypes and omits some of them. The sample yields approximately 500,000 clones, more than 75% seen once. The sequencing sample was made of PBMCs or T cells enriched from blood (not recorded which). The receptors come from a woman between 40 and 55 years old who had recovered from COVID-19.

This rearrangement joins TRBV2 to TRBJ1-1; D is uncertain. Trimming took off 3 bases at V and 10 bases at J, with 15 bases between the two ends. This CDR3 has 13 amino acids. In germline, CDR1 is SNHLY, CDR2 FYNNEI. The CDR3, as DNA: TGTGCCAGCAGTGAGAGGGTGGCTAGGGTAGCTTTCTTT. As protein: CASSERVARVAFF.

This clone came up once. This chain connects TRBV15 to TRBJ1-2; 7 positions agree with TRBD1. This CDR3 has 14 amino acids. V was clipped by 2 bases and J by 8 bases; unmatched bases: 8. Germline V gene sequence: CDR1 LNHNV, CDR2 YYDKDF (reference sequence). Here the CDR3 DNA reads TGTGCCACCAGCAGACCTGACAGGGTCCAAGGCTACACCTTC. This translates into CATSRPDRVQGYTF.

The J gene is TRBJ2-7, the V gene TRBV4-3; 7 nucleotides match TRBD2. Per germline, CDR1 LGHNA and CDR2 YSLEER. V shed 5 bases, J shed 5 bases, and the junction held 12 bases outside the gene matches. This CDR3 is built from 15 residues. The CDR3 DNA is TGCGCCAGCAGCGCACCGGGACTAAAGGAGAACGAGCAGTACTTC. It codes for CASSAPGLKENEQYF.

This clone was counted a single time. V is TRBV18 and J is TRBJ1-2; TRBD1 might be the D (5 bases). The length of the CDR3 is 13 residues. The V and J ends lost 0 bases and 7 bases respectively, with 9 bases between them. Per germline, CDR1 KGHSH and CDR2 LQKENI. In nucleotides, the CDR3 is TGTGCCAGCTCACCACCGGGGCGATCTGGCTACACCTTC. Translation: CASSPPGRSGYTF. Combining the CDR3 with reference TRBV18 and TRBJ1-2 gives the whole variable domain NAGVMQNPRHLVRRRGQEARLRCSPMKGHSHVYWYRQLPEEGLKFMVYLQKENIIDESGMPKERFSAEFPKEGPSILRIQQVVRGDSAAYFCASSPPGRSGYTFGSGTRLTVV.

The chain carries TRBV5-5 and TRBJ2-7; 8 nucleotides match TRBD2. This CDR3 spans 15 amino acids. The junction had 6 bases not matched to a gene; V was cut back by 1 base and J by 3 bases. Germline loops: CDR1 SGHKS, CDR2 YYEKEE (reference sequence). The CDR3 coding sequence is TGTGCCAGCAGCTTGAGGCAGCGGGGGATCTACGAGCAGTACTTC. It codes for CASSLRQRGIYEQYF.

The chain joins TRBV11-3 to TRBJ2-7; D call uncertain. The CDR3 consists of 14 residues. From germline, CDR1 is SGHNT and CDR2 YENEEA. Deletions cut 0 bases from V and 4 bases from J, with 10 bases between. The CDR3 here is CASSLDPGRYEQYF. The DNA of the CDR3 is TGTGCCAGCAGCTTAGATCCCGGTCGATACGAGCAGTACTTC.

This clone was recorded only once. The V gene is TRBV15, the J gene TRBJ2-5; no reliable D call. Per the germline V gene, CDR1 is LNHNV and CDR2 is YYDKDF (reference sequence). The V end was cut by 5 bases, the J end by 5 bases, with 12 bases between. The CDR3 extends over 13 amino acids. The CDR3: CATSLGWSETQYF. CDR3 sequence (DNA): TGTGCCACCAGCCTAGGATGGAGCGAGACCCAGTACTTC.

V gene TRBV18 combines with J gene TRBJ1-1; perhaps TRBD1 as D (5 bases). Germline CDR1 and CDR2: KGHSH and LQKENI. Trimming removed 0 bases at V and 4 bases at J, with 12 bases between. The CDR3 has 15 residues. CDR3 in amino acids: CASSPPWGTGTEAFF. In DNA form, the CDR3 reads TGTGCCAGCTCACCACCGTGGGGAACAGGCACTGAAGCTTTCTTT.

V gene TRBV2 combines with J gene TRBJ2-7; D might be TRBD1 (5 bases). The V end was cut by 6 bases, the J end by 4 bases, with 10 bases between. Germline CDR1 and CDR2: SNHLY and FYNNEI. The CDR3 runs 12 residues. For the CDR3, the DNA is TGTGCCAGCAGCCGCGACAGTTACGAGCAGTACTTC. Residues: CASSRDSYEQYF.

The chain is built from TRBV28 and TRBJ1-5, with a weak D call TRBD1 (6 bases). Germline lookup yields CDR1 MDHEN and CDR2 SYDVKM. V dropped 6 bases and J dropped 3 bases, with 12 bases sitting between them. CDR3 length: 14 amino acids. Written as DNA, the CDR3 is TGTGCCAGCAGCTACAACAGGGACAATCAGCCCCAGCATTTT. It specifies CASSYNRDNQPQHF. The full variable domain, in which reference TRBV28 and TRBJ1-5 provide the parts outside the CDR3, is DVKVTQSSRYLVKRTGEKVFLECVQDMDHENMFWYRQDPGLGLRLIYFSYDVKMKEKGDIPEGYSVSREKKERFSLILESASTNQTSMYLCASSYNRDNQPQHFGDGTRLSIL.

This clone came up a few times. The chain combines TRBV6-4 with TRBJ1-6; possible D gene TRBD1, 6 bases. CDR1 and CDR2 (germline): MRHNA, SNTAGT. The V and J ends lost 4 bases and 7 bases respectively, with 14 bases between them. The CDR3 contains 15 residues. The CDR3 DNA follows: TGTGCCAGCAGTGCCCAGGGACACCCAAATTCACCCCTCCACTTT. The encoded protein is CASSAQGHPNSPLHF.

CDR3: CATSDLVREGPYTGELFF. The CDR3 nucleotides read TGTGCCACCAGTGATTTGGTGCGGGAGGGGCCGTACACCGGGGAGCTGTTTTTT. V gene TRBV24-1 combines with J gene TRBJ2-2, with 9 bases that match TRBD2. With 0 bases clipped from V and 3 bases from J, the junction kept 7 bases outside the gene matches. The CDR3 is 18 residues long. The V gene's germline CDR1 is KGHDR and CDR2 SFDVKD.

This chain uses TRBV6-5 with TRBJ2-7; the match to TRBD1 covers 7 bases. Germline assignment: CDR1 MNHEY and CDR2 SVGAGI. The CDR3 has 14 residues. Unmatched junction bases numbered 5, after V lost 2 bases and J lost 4 bases. The CDR3 is CASSYAGGRYEQYF. DNA of the CDR3: TGTGCCAGCAGTTACGCAGGGGGAAGGTACGAGCAGTACTTC.

V is TRBV27 and J is TRBJ1-2; possibly TRBD1 for D (5 bases). This CDR3 comprises 15 residues. Germline V gene data show CDR1 as MNHEY and CDR2 as SMNVEV (reference sequence). Trimming left V 5 bases short and J 4 bases short, with 17 bases between. CDR3 in amino acids: CASSPDFARVYGYTF. The CDR3 coding sequence is TGTGCCAGCAGTCCCGATTTCGCCAGGGTCTATGGCTACACCTTC.

This sequence joins TRBV18 and TRBJ2-1; TRBD2 matches at 7 bases. The CDR3 has 18 residues. V lost 3 bases, J lost 2 bases, and 13 bases stayed unmatched. CDR1 is KGHSH and CDR2 is LQKENI in the germline V gene. The CDR3 sequence is CASSPPRLRGSTYNEQFF. CDR3 nucleotide sequence: TGTGCCAGCTCACCCCCTCGCCTGCGCGGGAGCACCTACAATGAGCAGTTCTTC.

The V gene is TRBV6-2 or TRBV6-3, the J gene TRBJ1-1; D possibly corresponds to TRBD1 (6 bases). CDR3 length: 11 residues. The V and J ends lost 2 bases and 11 bases respectively, with 9 bases between them. Germline V gene lookup returns CDR1 MNHEY and CDR2 SVGEGT. CDR3 region: CASSYPDRAFF. CDR3 sequence (DNA): TGTGCCAGCAGTTACCCCGACAGGGCTTTCTTT.

For the CDR3, the DNA is TGTGCCAGTAGTACACCCCCCAGGGGGACCCAGTACTTC. It yields the protein CASSTPPRGTQYF. This chain joins TRBV19 and TRBJ2-5; possible D gene TRBD1, 6 bases. V was pared by 4 bases and J by 7 bases, with 13 bases between. Germline CDR1 reads LNHDA; CDR2 reads SQIVND (reference sequence). The CDR3 spans 13 residues.

V gene TRBV29-1 combines with J gene TRBJ1-2; 11 nucleotides align to TRBD1. V shed 5 bases and J 8 bases; nucleotides not matched to a gene: 4. This CDR3 contains 12 residues. Per the germline V gene, CDR1 is SQVTM and CDR2 is ANQGSEA. The CDR3 here is CSVTGTGGGYTF. The CDR3 DNA reads TGCAGCGTTACCGGGACAGGGGGAGGCTACACCTTC.

The rearrangement links TRBV24-1 to TRBJ2-5, with a tentative D call TRBD2 (5 bases). V shed 3 bases and J shed 1 base, with 11 bases lying between them. Germline lookup yields CDR1 KGHDR and CDR2 SFDVKD. The CDR3 totals 15 residues. The CDR3 spells CATSDPLGSQETQYF. Written as DNA, the CDR3 is TGTGCCACCAGTGATCCCTTGGGGAGCCAAGAGACCCAGTACTTC.

The V call is TRBV14, the J call TRBJ2-2, with D tentatively TRBD2 (5 bases). The CDR3 contains 16 residues. Germline V gene sequence: CDR1 SGHDN, CDR2 FVKESK. Trimming cost V 3 bases and J 6 bases, with 17 bases left between them. The CDR3 loop reads CASSHFQAEVPGELFF. CDR3 in DNA: TGTGCCAGCAGCCATTTCCAGGCGGAGGTGCCCGGGGAGCTGTTTTTT. The full variable domain, rest sourced from reference TRBV14 and TRBJ2-2, is EAGVTQFPSHSVIEKGQTVTLRCDPISGHDNLYWYRRVMGKEIKFLLHFVKESKQDESGMPNNRFLAERTGGTYSTLKVQPAELEDSGVYFCASSHFQAEVPGELFFGEGSRLTVL.